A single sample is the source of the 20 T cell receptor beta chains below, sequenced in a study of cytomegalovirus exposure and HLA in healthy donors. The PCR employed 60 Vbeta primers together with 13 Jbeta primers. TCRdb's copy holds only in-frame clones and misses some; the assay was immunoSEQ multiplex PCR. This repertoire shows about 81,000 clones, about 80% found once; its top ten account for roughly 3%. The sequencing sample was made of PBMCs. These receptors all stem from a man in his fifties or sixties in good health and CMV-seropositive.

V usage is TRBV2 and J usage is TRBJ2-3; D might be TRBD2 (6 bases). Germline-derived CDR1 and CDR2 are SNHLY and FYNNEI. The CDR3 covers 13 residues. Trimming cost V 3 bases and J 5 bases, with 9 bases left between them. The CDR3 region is CASSEGGRDTQYF. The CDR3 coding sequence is TGTGCCAGCAGTGAGGGGGGTAGAGATACGCAGTATTTT. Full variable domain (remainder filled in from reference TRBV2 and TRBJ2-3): EPEVTQTPSHQVTQMGQEVILRCVPISNHLYFYWYRQILGQKVEFLVSFYNNEISEKSEIFDDQFSVERPDGSNFTLKIRSTKLEDSAMYFCASSEGGRDTQYFGPGTRLTVL.

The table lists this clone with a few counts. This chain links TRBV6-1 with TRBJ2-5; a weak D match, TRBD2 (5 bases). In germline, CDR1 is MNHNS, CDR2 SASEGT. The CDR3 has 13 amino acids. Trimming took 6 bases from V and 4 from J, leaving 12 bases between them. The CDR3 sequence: CASSVGESETQYF. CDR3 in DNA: TGTGCCAGCAGCGTGGGAGAGTCAGAGACCCAGTACTTC.

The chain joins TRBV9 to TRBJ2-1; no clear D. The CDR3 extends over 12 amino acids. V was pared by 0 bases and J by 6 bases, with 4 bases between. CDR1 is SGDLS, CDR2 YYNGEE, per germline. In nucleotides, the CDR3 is TGTGCCAGCAGCGTAGGCGTCAATGAGCAGTTCTTC. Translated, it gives CASSVGVNEQFF.

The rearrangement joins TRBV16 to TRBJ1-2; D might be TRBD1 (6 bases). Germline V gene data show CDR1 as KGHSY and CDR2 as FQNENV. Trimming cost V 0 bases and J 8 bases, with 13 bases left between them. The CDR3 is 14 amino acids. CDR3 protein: CASSQSAGDHGYTF. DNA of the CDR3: TGTGCCAGCAGCCAATCGGCAGGGGACCACGGCTACACCTTC.

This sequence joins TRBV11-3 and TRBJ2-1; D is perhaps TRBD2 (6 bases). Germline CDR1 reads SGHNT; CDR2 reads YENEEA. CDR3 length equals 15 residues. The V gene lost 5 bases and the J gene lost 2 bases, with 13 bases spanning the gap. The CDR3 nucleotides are TGTGCCAGCAGCCATAGCGGTATAGCCTACAATGAGCAGTTCTTC. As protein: CASSHSGIAYNEQFF.

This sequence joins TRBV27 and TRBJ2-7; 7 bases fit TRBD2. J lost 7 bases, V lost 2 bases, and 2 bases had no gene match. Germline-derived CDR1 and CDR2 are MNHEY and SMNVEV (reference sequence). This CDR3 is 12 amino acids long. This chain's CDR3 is CASSLAGVEQYF. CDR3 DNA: TGTGCCAGCAGTTTAGCGGGAGTAGAGCAGTACTTC.

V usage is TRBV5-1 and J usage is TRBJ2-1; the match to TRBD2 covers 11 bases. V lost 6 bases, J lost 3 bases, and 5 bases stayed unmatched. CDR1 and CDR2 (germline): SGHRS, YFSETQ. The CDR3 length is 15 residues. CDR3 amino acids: CASTSGTSGYNEQFF. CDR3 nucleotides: TGCGCCAGCACCTCCGGGACTAGCGGCTACAATGAGCAGTTCTTC.

DNA of the CDR3: TGTGCCAGCAGCTTAGAAATTCTAGGAACCACAGATACGCAGTATTTT. It specifies CASSLEILGTTDTQYF. The chain is built from TRBV7-2 and TRBJ2-3; the D is unclear. V gave up 1 base and J gave up 2 bases, with 13 bases separating them. Germline V gene data show CDR1 as SGHTA and CDR2 as FQGNSA. The length of the CDR3 is 16 residues.

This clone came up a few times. Written as DNA, the CDR3 is TGTGCCATCAGTGAGTCGGGGGGTGAGCAGTACTTC. Amino acids: CAISESGGEQYF. The V and J genes are TRBV10-3 and TRBJ2-7, with a possible D match to TRBD2 (6 bases). Trimming stripped 0 bases from V and 7 bases from J, with 7 bases between. The V gene's germline CDR1 is ENHRY and CDR2 SYGVKD. This CDR3 is 12 amino acids long.

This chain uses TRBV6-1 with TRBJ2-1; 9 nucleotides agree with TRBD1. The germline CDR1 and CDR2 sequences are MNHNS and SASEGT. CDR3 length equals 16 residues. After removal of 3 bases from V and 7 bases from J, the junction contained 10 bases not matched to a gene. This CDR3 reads CASSDSGTGRANEQFF. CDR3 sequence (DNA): TGTGCCAGCAGTGATTCCGGGACAGGGCGTGCAAATGAGCAGTTCTTC.

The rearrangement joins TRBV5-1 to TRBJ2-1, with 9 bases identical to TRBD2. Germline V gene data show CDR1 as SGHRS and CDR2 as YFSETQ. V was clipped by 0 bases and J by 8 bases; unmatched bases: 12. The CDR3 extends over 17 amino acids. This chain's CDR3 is CASSLVAAGGPLDEQFF. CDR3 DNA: TGCGCCAGCAGCTTGGTCGCGGCGGGAGGGCCTTTGGATGAGCAGTTCTTC.

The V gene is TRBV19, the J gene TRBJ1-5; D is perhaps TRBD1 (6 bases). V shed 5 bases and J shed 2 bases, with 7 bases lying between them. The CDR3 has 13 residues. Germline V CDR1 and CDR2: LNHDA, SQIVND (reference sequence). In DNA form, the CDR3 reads TGTGCCAGTAGTCCAGGGGGCAATCAGCCCCAGCATTTT. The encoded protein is CASSPGGNQPQHF.

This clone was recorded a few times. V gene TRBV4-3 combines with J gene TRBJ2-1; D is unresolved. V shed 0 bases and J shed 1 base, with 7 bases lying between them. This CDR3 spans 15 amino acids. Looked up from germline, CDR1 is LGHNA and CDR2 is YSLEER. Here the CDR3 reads CASSQDSESYNEQFF. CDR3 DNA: TGCGCCAGCAGCCAAGATTCGGAGTCCTACAATGAGCAGTTCTTC.

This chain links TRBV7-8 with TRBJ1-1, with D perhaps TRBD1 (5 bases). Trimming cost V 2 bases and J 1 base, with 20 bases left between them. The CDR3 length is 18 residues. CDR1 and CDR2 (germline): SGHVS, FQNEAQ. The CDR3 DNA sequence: TGTGCCAGCAGCTTAAGGCTGGATCCAGGGTCGGCGAACACTGAAGCTTTCTTT. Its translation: CASSLRLDPGSANTEAFF.

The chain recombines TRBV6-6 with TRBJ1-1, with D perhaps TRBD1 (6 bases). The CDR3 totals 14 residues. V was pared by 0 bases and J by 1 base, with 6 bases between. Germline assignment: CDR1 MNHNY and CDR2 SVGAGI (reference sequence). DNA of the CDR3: TGTGCCAGCAGTTACTCGACAGGGAACACTGAAGCTTTCTTT. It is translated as CASSYSTGNTEAFF.

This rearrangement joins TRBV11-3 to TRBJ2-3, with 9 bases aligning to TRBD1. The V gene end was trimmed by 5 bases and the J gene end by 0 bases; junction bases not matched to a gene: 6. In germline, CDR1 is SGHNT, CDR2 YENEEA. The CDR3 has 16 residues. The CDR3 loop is CASSAQGAPSTDTQYF. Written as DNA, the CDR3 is TGTGCCAGCAGCGCACAGGGGGCCCCTAGCACAGATACGCAGTATTTT. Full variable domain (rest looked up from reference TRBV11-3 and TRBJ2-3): EAGVVQSPRYKIIEKKQPVAFWCNPISGHNTLYWYLQNLGQGPELLIRYENEEAVDDSQLPKDRFSAERLKGVDSTLKIQPAELGDSAVYLCASSAQGAPSTDTQYFGPGTRLTVL.

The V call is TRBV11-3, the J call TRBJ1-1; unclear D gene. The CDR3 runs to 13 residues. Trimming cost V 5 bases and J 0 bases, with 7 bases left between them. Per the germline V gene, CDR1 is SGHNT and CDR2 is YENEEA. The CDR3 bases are TGTGCCAGCAGCCAAAACATGAACACTGAAGCTTTCTTT. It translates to CASSQNMNTEAFF.

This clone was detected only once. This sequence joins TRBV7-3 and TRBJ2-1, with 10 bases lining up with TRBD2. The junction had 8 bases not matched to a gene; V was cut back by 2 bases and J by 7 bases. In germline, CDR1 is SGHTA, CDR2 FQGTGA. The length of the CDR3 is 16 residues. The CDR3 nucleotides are TGTGCCAGCAGCTTACTTCCTAGCGGGAGTTTAAATGAGCAGTTCTTC. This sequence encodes CASSLLPSGSLNEQFF. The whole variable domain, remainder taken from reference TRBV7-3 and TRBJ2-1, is GAGVSQTPSNKVTEKGKYVELRCDPISGHTALYWYRQSLGQGPEFLIYFQGTGAADDSGLPNDRFFAVRPEGSVSTLKIQRTERGDSAVYLCASSLLPSGSLNEQFFGPGTRLTVL.

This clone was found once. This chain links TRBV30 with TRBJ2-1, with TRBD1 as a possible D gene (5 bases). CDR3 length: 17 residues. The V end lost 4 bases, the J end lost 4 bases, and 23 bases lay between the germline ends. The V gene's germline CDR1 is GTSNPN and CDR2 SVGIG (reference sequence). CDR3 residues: CAWNPSVSGGAYNEQFF. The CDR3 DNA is TGTGCCTGGAATCCATCAGTATCCGGTGGGGCTTACAATGAGCAGTTCTTC.

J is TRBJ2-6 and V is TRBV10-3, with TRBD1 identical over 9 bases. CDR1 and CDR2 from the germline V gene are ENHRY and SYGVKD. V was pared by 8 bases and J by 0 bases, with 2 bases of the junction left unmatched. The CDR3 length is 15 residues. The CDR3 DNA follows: TGTGCCATCGCACAGGGGGCCTCTGGGGCCAACGTCCTGACTTTC. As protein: CAIAQGASGANVLTF.